This entry lists 13 T cell receptor beta chains sequenced from one sample in a study of T cell repertoires in cytomegalovirus infection. TCRdb re-analysed the reads in MiXCR, keeping a single row per CDR3 protein. The sample yields around 280,000 distinct CDR3 sequences, approximately 15% seen once. The sample taken for sequencing was PBMCs. Every receptor here comes from a human donor in good health (CMV status not recorded). Some clones in this sample may be carry-over from other donors' samples.

Ten or more counts support this clonotype. This chain uses TRBV7-9 with TRBJ2-2, with D uncertain. The CDR3 runs 14 residues. Germline V gene data show CDR1 as SEHNR and CDR2 as FQNEAQ (reference sequence). V shed 0 bases and J shed 2 bases, with 4 bases lying between them. The CDR3 sequence: CASSLAANTGELFF. The CDR3 bases are TGTGCCAGCAGCTTAGCGGCAAACACCGGGGAGCTGTTTTTT.

This clonotype was observed many times. In DNA form, the CDR3 reads TGTGCCAGCAGCGTGGGGACCTTCTACGAGCAGTACTTC. This translates into CASSVGTFYEQYF. V is TRBV7-8 and J is TRBJ2-7; possibly TRBD1 or TRBD2 for D (5 bases each). Germline V gives CDR1 SGHVS, CDR2 FQNEAQ. V lost 5 bases, J lost 3 bases, and 11 bases lay in between. The CDR3 totals 13 residues.

This clonotype came up a few times. The rearrangement joins TRBV29-1 to TRBJ1-2; 8 nucleotides align to TRBD1. V trimming: 0 bases; J trimming: 6 bases; junction bases outside the gene matches: 6. Per the germline V gene, CDR1 is SQVTM and CDR2 is ANQGSEA. The CDR3 has 14 residues. CDR3 sequence: CSVEEGRGPDGYTF. The CDR3 nucleotides read TGCAGCGTTGAAGAGGGCAGGGGGCCAGATGGCTACACCTTC.

This clonotype has at least ten counts. V and J are TRBV4-2 and TRBJ2-1; no clear D gene. V shed 0 bases and J shed 6 bases, with 27 bases lying between them. The germline V gene has CDR1 LGHNA and CDR2 YNFKEQ. CDR3 length: 20 residues. The DNA of the CDR3 is TGTGCCAGCAGCCAAGATGCCGTAGGGTTAGCTGCCCTCACGGGCAATGAGCAGTTCTTC. This encodes CASSQDAVGLAALTGNEQFF.

Many counts were recorded for this clonotype. CDR3 bases: TGTGCCAGCAGTTCGACAGGGGGTTTGACCCCAGGTGAAGCTTTCTTT. Translating it yields CASSSTGGLTPGEAFF. The chain has TRBV5-4 and TRBJ1-1; 9 bases are shared with TRBD1. Germline V CDR1 and CDR2: SGHNT, YYREEE (reference sequence). J gave up 7 bases and V 5 bases, and 15 bases lay outside the gene matches. The CDR3 runs to 16 residues.

Note on this clonotype: This clone may be a read error of a much larger clone one base away. The chain carries TRBV7-9 and TRBJ2-7; D remains unclear. Germline loops: CDR1 SEHNR, CDR2 FQNEAQ (reference sequence). This CDR3 region has 16 residues. V was clipped by 5 bases and J by 3 bases, with 20 bases between them. The CDR3 sequence: CASSTRHSSKGYEQYF. CDR3 coding DNA: TGTGCCAGCAGCACCCGACACAGCTCAAAAGGCTACGAGCAGTACTTC. Supplemented by reference TRBV7-9 and TRBJ2-7, the full variable domain reads DTGVSQNPRHKITKRGQNVTFRCDPISEHNRLYWYRQTLGQGPEFLTYFQNEAQLEKSRLLSDRFSAERPKGSFSTLEIQRTEQGDSAMYLCASSTRHSSKGYEQYFGPGTRLTVT.

This clonotype was observed at least ten times. This chain links TRBV25-1 with TRBJ1-2; D is unresolved. This CDR3 contains 14 residues. Germline V gene sequence: CDR1 MGHDK, CDR2 SYGVNS. V gave up 4 bases and J gave up 0 bases, with 9 bases separating them. The CDR3 DNA reads TGTGCCAGCAGTGCACTCGTCTCTAACTATGGCTACACCTTC. Translation: CASSALVSNYGYTF.

The genes are TRBV7-9 and TRBJ1-1; D gene uncertain. Germline V CDR1 and CDR2: SEHNR, FQNEAQ (reference sequence). The ends were cut back, 5 bases at V and 3 bases at J, with 13 bases in the middle. This CDR3 has 14 amino acids. Written as DNA, the CDR3 is TGTGCCAGCAGCCCCCACCGGGGTGACACTGAAGCTTTCTTT. This codes for CASSPHRGDTEAFF.

This clonotype was picked up many times. The V and J genes are TRBV7-2 and TRBJ2-1; 7 bases are shared with TRBD2. The CDR3 is 16 residues long. Germline V gene sequence: CDR1 SGHTA, CDR2 FQGNSA. The J segment lost 4 bases and the V segment lost 4 bases, leaving 10 bases of the junction unmatched. CDR3: CASSSTVGLPYNEQFF. The CDR3 DNA follows: TGTGCCAGCAGCTCAACAGTGGGACTACCTTACAATGAGCAGTTCTTC. Using reference TRBV7-2 and TRBJ2-1 for the parts outside the CDR3, the full variable domain is GAGVSQSPSNKVTEKGKDVELRCDPISGHTALYWYRQSLGQGLEFLIYFQGNSAPDKSGLPSDRFSAERTGGSVSTLTIQRTQQEDSAVYLCASSSTVGLPYNEQFFGPGTRLTVL.

V and J are TRBV6-6 and TRBJ1-1, with D possibly matching TRBD1 (5 bases). V was cut by 0 bases and J by 6 bases, with 17 bases left in between. This CDR3 is 16 amino acids long. Germline values: CDR1 MNHNY, CDR2 SVGAGI (reference sequence). The CDR3: CASSYSPGGWDAEAFF. The CDR3 bases are TGTGCCAGCAGTTACTCGCCGGGGGGGTGGGATGCTGAAGCTTTCTTT.

This clonotype was seen many times. The rearrangement links TRBV10-1 to TRBJ2-2, with TRBD2 matching over 9 bases. The germline gives CDR1 WNHNN, CDR2 SYGVQD (reference sequence). The CDR3 runs to 17 residues. With V trimmed by 4 bases and J by 4 bases, 10 bases remained unmatched. This CDR3 reads CASSAGRLAGTTGELFF. The CDR3 nucleotides are TGCGCCAGCAGTGCCGGAAGGCTAGCGGGGACCACCGGGGAGCTGTTTTTT.

This clonotype was recorded at least ten times. This chain joins TRBV7-2 and TRBJ1-2; TRBD1 is a possible D gene (6 bases). The germline gives CDR1 SGHTA, CDR2 FQGNSA. The CDR3 has 16 amino acids. Trimming stripped 5 bases from V and 1 base from J, with 17 bases between. The CDR3 DNA reads TGTGCCAGCAGCCAGTCCTCAGGGGTCTATAACTATGGCTACACCTTC. Translation: CASSQSSGVYNYGYTF.

In its sample, this clonotype was seen a few times. The rearrangement links TRBV2 to TRBJ1-2, with D unclear. The CDR3 is 13 residues long. Germline V lookup: CDR1 SNHLY, CDR2 FYNNEI. The V and J ends lost 9 bases and 6 bases respectively, with 17 bases between them. CDR3 residues: CASVPPARDGYTF. The CDR3 bases are TGTGCCAGTGTCCCTCCGGCTAGGGATGGCTACACCTTC.